This T cell receptor (beta chain) stems from a study of cytomegalovirus exposure and HLA in healthy donors. The PCR employed 60 Vbeta primers together with 13 Jbeta primers. Original methodology: Later analysis identified tens of millions of unique TCR beta chains, 9 million to 13 million shared. Sequencing was performed with immunoSEQ multiplex PCR; in TCRdb, only in-frame clones are kept and a portion is missing. V and J calls and clone size follow that table, whereas D and trimming were derived from the DNA. The repertoire holds 65,000 to 100,000 clones, with 79% as singletons. Study conclusions and caveats: It was approximately 170 TCR beta chains that were listed as cytomegalovirus-associated.

Germline CDR1 and CDR2: MNHEY and SMNVEV (reference sequence). There are 14 residues in the CDR3. V gave up 5 bases and J gave up 5 bases, with 12 bases separating them. With regard to this clone: No antigen is known for it.

Sequencing was carried out using PBMCs. This TCR came from a woman aged 40 to 50 in good health and CMV-seropositive. This chain links TRBV27 with TRBJ1-4, with no clear D. This chain's CDR3 is CASSINTVNEKLFF. The CDR3 DNA sequence: TGTGCCAGCAGTATTAATACAGTGAATGAAAAACTGTTTTTT.